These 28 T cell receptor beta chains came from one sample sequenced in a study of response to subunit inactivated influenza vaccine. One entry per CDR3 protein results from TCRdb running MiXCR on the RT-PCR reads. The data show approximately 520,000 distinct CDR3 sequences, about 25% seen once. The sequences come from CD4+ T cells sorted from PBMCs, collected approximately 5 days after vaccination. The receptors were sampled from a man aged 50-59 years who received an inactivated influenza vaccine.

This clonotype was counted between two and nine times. CDR3 sequence reads: CSAVIAGRQETQYF. In DNA form, the CDR3 reads TGCAGTGCCGTCATAGCGGGGCGCCAAGAGACCCAGTACTTC. J is TRBJ2-5 and V is TRBV20-1; 8 bases are shared with TRBD2. This CDR3 has 14 residues. Looked up from germline, CDR1 is DFQATT and CDR2 is SNEGSKA (reference sequence). Unmatched junction bases numbered 7, after V lost 6 bases and J lost 1 base.

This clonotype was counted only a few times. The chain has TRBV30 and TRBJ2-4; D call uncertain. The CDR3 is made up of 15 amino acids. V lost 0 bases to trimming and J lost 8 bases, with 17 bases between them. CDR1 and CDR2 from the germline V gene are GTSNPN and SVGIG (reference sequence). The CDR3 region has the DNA TGTGCCTGGAGTGTAAGGTCACCCACGGGCCACATTCAGTACTTC. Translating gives CAWSVRSPTGHIQYF. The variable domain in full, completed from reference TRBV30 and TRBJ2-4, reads SQTIHQWPATLVQPVGSPLSLECTVEGTSNPNLYWYRQAAGRGLQLLFYSVGIGQISSEVPQNLSASRPQDRQFILSSKKLLLSDSGFYLCAWSVRSPTGHIQYFGAGTRLSVL.

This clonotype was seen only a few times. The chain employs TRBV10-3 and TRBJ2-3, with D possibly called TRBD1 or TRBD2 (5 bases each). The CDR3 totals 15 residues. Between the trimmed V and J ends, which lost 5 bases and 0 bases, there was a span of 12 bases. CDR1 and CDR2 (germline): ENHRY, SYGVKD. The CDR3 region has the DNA TGTGCCATCAGTACACGGGGCGGGAGCACAGATACGCAGTATTTT. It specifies CAISTRGGSTDTQYF.

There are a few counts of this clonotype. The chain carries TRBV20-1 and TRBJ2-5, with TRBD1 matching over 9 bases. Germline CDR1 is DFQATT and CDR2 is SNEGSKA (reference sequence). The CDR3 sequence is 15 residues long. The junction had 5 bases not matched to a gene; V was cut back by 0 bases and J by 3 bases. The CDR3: CSARDKRTGEETQYF. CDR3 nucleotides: TGCAGTGCTAGAGATAAGAGGACAGGGGAAGAGACCCAGTACTTC.

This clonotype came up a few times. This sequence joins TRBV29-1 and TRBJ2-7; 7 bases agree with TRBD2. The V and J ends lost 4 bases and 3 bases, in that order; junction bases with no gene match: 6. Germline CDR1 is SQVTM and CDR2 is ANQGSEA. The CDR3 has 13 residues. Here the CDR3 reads CSVVDSGIYEQYF. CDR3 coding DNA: TGCAGCGTTGTTGACAGCGGGATCTACGAGCAGTACTTC.

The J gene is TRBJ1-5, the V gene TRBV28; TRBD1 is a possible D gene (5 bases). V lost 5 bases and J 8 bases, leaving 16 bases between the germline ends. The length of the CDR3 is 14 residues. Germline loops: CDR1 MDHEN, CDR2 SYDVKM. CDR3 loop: CASSGTILFEPQHF. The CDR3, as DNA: TGTGCCAGCAGTGGGACCATCCTTTTTGAGCCCCAGCATTTT.

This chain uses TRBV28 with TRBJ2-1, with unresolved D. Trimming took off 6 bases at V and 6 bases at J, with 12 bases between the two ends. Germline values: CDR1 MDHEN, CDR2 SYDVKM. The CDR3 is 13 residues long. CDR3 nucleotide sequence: TGTGCCAGCAGCCCTCAAACCCCCAATGAGCAGTTCTTC. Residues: CASSPQTPNEQFF.

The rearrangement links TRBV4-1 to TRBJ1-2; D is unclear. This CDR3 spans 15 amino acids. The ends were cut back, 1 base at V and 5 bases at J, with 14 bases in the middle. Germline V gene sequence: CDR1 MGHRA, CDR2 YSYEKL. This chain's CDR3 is CASSQGRVGPYGYTF. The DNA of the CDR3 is TGCGCCAGCAGCCAAGGAAGGGTTGGCCCGTATGGCTACACCTTC.

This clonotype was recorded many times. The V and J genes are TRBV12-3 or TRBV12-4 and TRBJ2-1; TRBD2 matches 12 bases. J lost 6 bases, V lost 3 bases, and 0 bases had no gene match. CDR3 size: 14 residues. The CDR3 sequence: CASSLTSGSNEQFF. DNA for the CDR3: TGTGCCAGCAGTTTGACTAGCGGGAGCAATGAGCAGTTCTTC.

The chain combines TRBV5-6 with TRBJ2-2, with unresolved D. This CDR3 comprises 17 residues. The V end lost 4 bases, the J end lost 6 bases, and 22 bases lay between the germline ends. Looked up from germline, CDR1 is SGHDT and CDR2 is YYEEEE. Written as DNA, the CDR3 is TGTGCCAGCAGCCCAATGGGATTGCCCGCGATGTCCGGGGAGCTGTTTTTT. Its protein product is CASSPMGLPAMSGELFF.

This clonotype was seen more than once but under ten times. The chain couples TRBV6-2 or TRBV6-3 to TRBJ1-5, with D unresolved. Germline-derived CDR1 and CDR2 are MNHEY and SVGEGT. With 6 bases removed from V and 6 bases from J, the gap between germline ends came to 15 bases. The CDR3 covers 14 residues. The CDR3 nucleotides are TGTGCCAGCAGCCTAGGGCTAGGGCTTCAGCCCCAGCATTTT. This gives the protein CASSLGLGLQPQHF.

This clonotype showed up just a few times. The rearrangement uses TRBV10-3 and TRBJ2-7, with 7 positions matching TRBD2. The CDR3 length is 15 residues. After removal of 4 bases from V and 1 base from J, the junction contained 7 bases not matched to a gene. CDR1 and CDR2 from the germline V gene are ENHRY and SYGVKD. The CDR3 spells CAISGRLAGSYEQYF. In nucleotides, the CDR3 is TGTGCCATCAGTGGAAGACTAGCAGGGTCCTACGAGCAGTACTTC.

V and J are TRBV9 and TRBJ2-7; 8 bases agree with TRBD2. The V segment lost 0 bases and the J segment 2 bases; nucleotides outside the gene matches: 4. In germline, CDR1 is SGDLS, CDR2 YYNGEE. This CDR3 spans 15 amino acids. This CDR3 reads CASSVGVSGTYEQYF. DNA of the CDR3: TGTGCCAGCAGCGTAGGGGTTAGCGGGACCTACGAGCAGTACTTC.

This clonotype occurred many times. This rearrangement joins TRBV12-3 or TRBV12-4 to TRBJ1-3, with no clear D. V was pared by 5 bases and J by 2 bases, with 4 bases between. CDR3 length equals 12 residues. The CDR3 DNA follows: TGTGCCAGCAGTCAAACTGGAAACACCATATATTTT. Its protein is CASSQTGNTIYF.

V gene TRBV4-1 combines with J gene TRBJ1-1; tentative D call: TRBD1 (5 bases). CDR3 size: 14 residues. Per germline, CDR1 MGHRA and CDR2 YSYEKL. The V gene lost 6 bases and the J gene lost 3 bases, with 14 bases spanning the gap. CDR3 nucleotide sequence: TGCGCCAGCAGTCGTGACAGCGTTGACACTGAAGCTTTCTTT. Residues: CASSRDSVDTEAFF.

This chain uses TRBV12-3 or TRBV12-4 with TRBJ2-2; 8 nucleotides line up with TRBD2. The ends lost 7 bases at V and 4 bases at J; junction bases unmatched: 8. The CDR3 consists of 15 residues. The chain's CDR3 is CASTYGGARTGELFF. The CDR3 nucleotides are TGTGCCAGCACCTACGGGGGGGCGCGCACCGGGGAGCTGTTTTTT.

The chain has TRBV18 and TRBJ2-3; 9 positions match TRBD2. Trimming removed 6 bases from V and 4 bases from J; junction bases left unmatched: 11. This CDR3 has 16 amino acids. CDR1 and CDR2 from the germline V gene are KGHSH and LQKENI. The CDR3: CASSQPSGVRADTQYF. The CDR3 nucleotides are TGTGCCAGCTCCCAACCTAGCGGGGTGCGCGCAGATACGCAGTATTTT.

The CDR3 DNA is TGTGCCAGCAGTTACCCACTGGGGACAGGGTACTACGAGCAGTACTTC. It encodes CASSYPLGTGYYEQYF. The chain links TRBV6-5 to TRBJ2-7, with 9 bases lining up with TRBD1. Looked up from germline, CDR1 is MNHEY and CDR2 is SVGAGI. J gave up 3 bases and V 2 bases, and 8 bases lay outside the gene matches. CDR3 size: 16 residues.

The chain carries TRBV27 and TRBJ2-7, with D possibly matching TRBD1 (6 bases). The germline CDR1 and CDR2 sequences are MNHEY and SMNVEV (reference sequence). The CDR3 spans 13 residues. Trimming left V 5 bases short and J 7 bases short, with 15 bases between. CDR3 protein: CASSGSRGTEQYF. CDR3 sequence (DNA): TGTGCCAGCAGTGGGAGCAGGGGAACGGAGCAGTACTTC.

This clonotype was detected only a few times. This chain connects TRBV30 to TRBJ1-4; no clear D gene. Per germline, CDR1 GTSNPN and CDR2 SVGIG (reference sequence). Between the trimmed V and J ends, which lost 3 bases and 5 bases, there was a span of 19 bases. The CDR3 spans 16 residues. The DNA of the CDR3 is TGTGCCTGGAGGACCCCCGGGAGGGTAGGGAATGAAAAACTGTTTTTT. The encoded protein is CAWRTPGRVGNEKLFF.

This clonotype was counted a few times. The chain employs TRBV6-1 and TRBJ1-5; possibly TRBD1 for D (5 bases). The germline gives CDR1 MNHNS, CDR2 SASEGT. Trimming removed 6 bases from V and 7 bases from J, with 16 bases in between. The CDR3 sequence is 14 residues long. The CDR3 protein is CASRGPRVGQPQHF. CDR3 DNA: TGTGCCAGCAGGGGCCCCAGGGTCGGGCAGCCCCAGCATTTT.

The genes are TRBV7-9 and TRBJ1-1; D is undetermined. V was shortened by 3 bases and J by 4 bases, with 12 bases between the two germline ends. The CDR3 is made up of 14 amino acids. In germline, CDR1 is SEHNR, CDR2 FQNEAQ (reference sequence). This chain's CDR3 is CASSFGGDITEAFF. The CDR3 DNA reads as TGTGCCAGCAGCTTTGGCGGCGACATCACTGAAGCTTTCTTT. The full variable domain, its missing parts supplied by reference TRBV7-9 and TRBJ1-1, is DTGVSQNPRHKITKRGQNVTFRCDPISEHNRLYWYRQTLGQGPEFLTYFQNEAQLEKSRLLSDRFSAERPKGSFSTLEIQRTEQGDSAMYLCASSFGGDITEAFFGQGTRLTVV.

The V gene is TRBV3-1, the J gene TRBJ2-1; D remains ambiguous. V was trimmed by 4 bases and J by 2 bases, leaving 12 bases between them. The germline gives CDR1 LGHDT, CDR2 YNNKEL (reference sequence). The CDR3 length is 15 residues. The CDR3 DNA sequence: TGTGCCAGCAGCCCCCGATCGGCGGCCTACAATGAGCAGTTCTTC. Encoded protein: CASSPRSAAYNEQFF.

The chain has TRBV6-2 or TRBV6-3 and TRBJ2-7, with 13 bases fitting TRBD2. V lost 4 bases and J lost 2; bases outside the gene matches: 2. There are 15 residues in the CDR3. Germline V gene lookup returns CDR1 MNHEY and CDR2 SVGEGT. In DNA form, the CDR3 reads TGTGCCAGCAGTTCACTAGCGGGAGGGCCCTACGAGCAGTACTTC. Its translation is CASSSLAGGPYEQYF.

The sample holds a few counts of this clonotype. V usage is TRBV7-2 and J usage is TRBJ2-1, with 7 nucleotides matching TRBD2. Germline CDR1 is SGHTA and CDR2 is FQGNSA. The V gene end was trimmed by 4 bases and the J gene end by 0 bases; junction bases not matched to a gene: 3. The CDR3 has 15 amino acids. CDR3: CASSWGEGSYNEQFF. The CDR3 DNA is TGTGCCAGCAGCTGGGGGGAGGGCTCCTACAATGAGCAGTTCTTC.

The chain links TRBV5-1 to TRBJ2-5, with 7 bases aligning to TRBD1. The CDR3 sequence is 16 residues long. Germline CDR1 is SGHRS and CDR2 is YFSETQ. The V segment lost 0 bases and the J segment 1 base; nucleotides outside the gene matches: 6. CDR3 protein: CASSLVAGTAQETQYF. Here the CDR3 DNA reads TGCGCCAGCAGCTTGGTCGCCGGGACAGCCCAAGAGACCCAGTACTTC.

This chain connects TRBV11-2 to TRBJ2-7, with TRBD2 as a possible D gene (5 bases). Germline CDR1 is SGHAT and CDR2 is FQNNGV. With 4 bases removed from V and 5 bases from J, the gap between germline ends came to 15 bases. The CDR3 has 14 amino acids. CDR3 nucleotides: TGTGCCAGCAGCTCGAACTGGCGGGCCAACGAGCAGTACTTC. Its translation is CASSSNWRANEQYF.

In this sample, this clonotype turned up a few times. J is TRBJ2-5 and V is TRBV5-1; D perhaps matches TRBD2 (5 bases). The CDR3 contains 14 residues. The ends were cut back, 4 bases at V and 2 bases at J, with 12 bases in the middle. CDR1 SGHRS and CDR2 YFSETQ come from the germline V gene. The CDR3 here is CASSEGGVQETQYF. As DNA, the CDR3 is TGCGCCAGCAGCGAGGGTGGGGTTCAAGAGACCCAGTACTTC.